A selection of T cell receptor beta chains follows, all from one sample in a study of blood T cells in healthy people across ages. TCRdb reanalysed the 5' RACE reads using MiXCR and keeps one entry per CDR3 protein. The sample has about 1.4 million distinct CDR3 sequences; roughly 64% are singletons. The sequenced sample consisted of blood. The receptors derive from a man between 18 and 29 years old in good health. Each CDR3 is given with its conserved first and last residue. Fields, in order: CDR3 protein, CDR3 DNA, J gene, V gene, D gene, clone size. The D gene is left open where the match is weak. A clone size is listed for some rows: how often the clone was seen (once, few, many), or a class if it is expanded.

CASSLFDRAPEQYF	TGCGCCAGCAGCTTGTTCGACAGGGCCCCGGAGCAGTACTTC	TRBJ2-5	TRBV5-1	TRBD1	NA
CSARGTSGGASTDTQYF	TGCAGTGCCCGAGGGACTAGCGGGGGGGCTAGCACAGATACGCAGTATTTT	TRBJ2-3	TRBV20-1	TRBD2	NA
CASSQDPGSVKQYF	TGTGCCAGCAGCCAAGATCCAGGGTCCGTCAAGCAGTACTTC	TRBJ2-7	TRBV14	NA	NA
CASSQDLTSGRAMLGETQYF	TGTGCCAGCAGCCAAGATTTGACTAGCGGGAGGGCAATGCTTGGAGAGACCCAGTACTTC	TRBJ2-5	TRBV3-1	TRBD2	NA
CASSPSGQGAYNEQFF	TGCGCCAGCAGCCCATCGGGACAGGGTGCCTACAATGAGCAGTTCTTC	TRBJ2-1	TRBV5-1	TRBD1	NA
CASSERSVFGEAFF	TGTGCCAGCAGCGAAAGATCTGTTTTCGGTGAAGCTTTCTTT	TRBJ1-1	TRBV14	NA	once
CSVRTGLAGGPRETQYF	TGCAGTGTCAGGACGGGACTAGCGGGAGGGCCTCGGGAGACCCAGTACTTC	TRBJ2-5	TRBV20-1	TRBD2	many
CSAPGLAGSGYDEQFF	TGCAGTGCCCCGGGACTAGCGGGAAGCGGATACGATGAGCAGTTCTTC	TRBJ2-1	TRBV20-1	TRBD2	NA
CAISAEQGINEKLFF	TGTGCCATCAGTGCCGAACAGGGTATTAATGAAAAACTGTTTTTT	TRBJ1-4	TRBV10-3	NA	few
CASSLDAGFEGYTF	TGCGCCAGCAGCTTGGATGCGGGGTTCGAAGGCTACACCTTC	TRBJ1-2	TRBV5-1	NA	few
CASSAIQGSYEQYF	TGTGCCAGCAGCGCTATTCAGGGTTCCTACGAGCAGTACTTC	TRBJ2-7	TRBV7-2	NA	few
CASSLSATWDEKLFF	TGCGCCAGCAGCCTAAGCGCGACGTGGGATGAAAAACTGTTTTTT	TRBJ1-4	TRBV4-1	NA	NA
CASNTLRSQLFF	TGTGCCAGTAACACCCTACGAAGTCAGCTGTTTTTT	TRBJ2-2	TRBV27	NA	NA
CASSPGTVDTQYF	TGCGCCAGCAGCCCCGGCACGGTAGATACGCAGTATTTT	TRBJ2-3	TRBV5-1	NA	NA
CASSPTGYGPQETQYF	TGCGCCAGCAGCCCTACGGGATACGGCCCTCAAGAGACCCAGTACTTC	TRBJ2-5	TRBV4-3	NA	NA
CASWMGEPYEQYF	TGTGCCAGCTGGATGGGGGAGCCCTACGAGCAGTACTTC	TRBJ2-7	TRBV6-5	NA	NA
CASSFGQGNPKNIQYF	TGTGCCAGCAGCTTTGGGCAGGGGAATCCCAAAAACATTCAGTACTTC	TRBJ2-4	TRBV7-2	NA	NA
CASRKMGADTQYF	TGTGCCAGCAGGAAGATGGGGGCAGATACGCAGTATTTT	TRBJ2-3	TRBV3-1	NA	few
CASSLDVEDSPLHF	TGTGCCAGCAGTTTAGACGTAGAAGATTCACCCCTCCACTTT	TRBJ1-6	TRBV12-3/TRBV12-4	NA	NA
CATSDSGLAGGASTDTQYF	TGTGCCACCAGTGATTCCGGACTAGCGGGAGGGGCTAGCACAGATACGCAGTATTTT	TRBJ2-3	TRBV24-1	TRBD2	NA
CSARVATRGDYNEQFF	TGCAGTGCTAGAGTGGCGACGAGGGGAGATTACAACGAGCAGTTCTTC	TRBJ2-1	TRBV20-1	NA	NA
CASSQTPGPSYEQYF	TGTGCCAGCAGCCAGACACCTGGACCCTCCTACGAGCAGTACTTC	TRBJ2-7	TRBV4-2	NA	few
CASSSQPSERAFHEQFF	TGTGCCAGCAGTTCCCAGCCGAGCGAGAGGGCCTTCCATGAGCAGTTCTTC	TRBJ2-1	TRBV27	NA	NA
CASSLARQGGQFF	TGTGCCAGCAGCTTAGCGCGGCAGGGCGGGCAGTTCTTC	TRBJ2-1	TRBV7-2	NA	NA
CASSLILSDTQYF	TGTGCCAGCAGTTTAATCTTGTCAGATACGCAGTATTTT	TRBJ2-3	TRBV27	NA	NA
CASSFFQGTSYEQYF	TGTGCCAGCAGTTTTTTCCAGGGGACTAGCTACGAGCAGTACTTC	TRBJ2-7	TRBV27	TRBD2	NA
CASNAGGASTDTQYF	TGTGCCAGCAACGCGGGGGGGGCTAGCACAGATACGCAGTATTTT	TRBJ2-3	TRBV27	TRBD2	NA
CASSYMPGQGSVTKAFF	TGTGCCAGCAGCTATATGCCGGGACAGGGATCGGTCACTAAAGCTTTCTTT	TRBJ1-1	TRBV6-5	TRBD1	once
CASSLPSKGELFF	TGTGCCAGCAGCTTACCTTCTAAAGGGGAGCTGTTTTTT	TRBJ2-2	TRBV11-3	NA	NA
CASSQPLTEPTNEKLFF	TGTGCCAGCAGCCAACCTTTGACCGAGCCAACTAATGAAAAACTGTTTTTT	TRBJ1-4	TRBV4-2	NA	few
CASSQDTGNTDTQYF	TGTGCCAGCAGCCAAGATACAGGGAACACAGATACGCAGTATTTT	TRBJ2-3	TRBV3-1	NA	few
CASSWGTRTEETQYF	TGTGCCAGCAGTTGGGGGACCAGGACAGAAGAGACCCAGTACTTC	TRBJ2-5	TRBV7-9	NA	NA